The next 23 T cell receptor beta chains were all read from a single sample in a study of blood T cell repertoires in COVID-19. Generated by immunoSEQ multiplex PCR, the TCRdb table keeps only in-frame clones and is missing some. The data contain about 97,000 clones, 70% to 85% of them singletons. Input material: peripheral blood. These receptors came from a man aged 70 or older with acute or convalescent COVID-19.

The chain recombines TRBV11-2 with TRBJ2-1; 10 bases map to TRBD2. Trimming removed 0 bases from V and 4 bases from J; junction bases left unmatched: 3. The V gene's germline CDR1 is SGHAT and CDR2 FQNNGV. The CDR3 runs to 16 residues. The CDR3 here is CASSLESGRGYNEQFF. CDR3 nucleotides: TGTGCCAGCAGCTTAGAAAGCGGGAGGGGGTACAATGAGCAGTTCTTC.

CDR3 loop: CASRRTSGETQYF. For the CDR3, the DNA is TGTGCCAGCAGAAGGACTAGCGGAGAGACCCAGTACTTC. The genes are TRBV7-8 and TRBJ2-5; TRBD2 aligns across 10 bases. This CDR3 contains 13 residues. The germline V gene has CDR1 SGHVS and CDR2 FQNEAQ. Trimming removed 6 bases from V and 4 bases from J; junction bases left unmatched: 2.

The chain employs TRBV5-4 and TRBJ1-3; 7 bases align to TRBD1. The CDR3 spans 16 residues. Per the germline V gene, CDR1 is SGHNT and CDR2 is YYREEE (reference sequence). J lost 6 bases, V lost 4 bases, and 13 bases had no gene match. In DNA, the CDR3 is TGTGCCAGCAGCATCTTACGACAGGGAGAAGAAAACACCATATATTTT. Its protein is CASSILRQGEENTIYF.

This rearrangement joins TRBV6-5 to TRBJ2-7; TRBD2 might be the D (6 bases). Germline V gene sequence: CDR1 MNHEY, CDR2 SVGAGI. The CDR3 spans 15 residues. The V gene lost 6 bases and the J gene lost 3 bases, with 18 bases spanning the gap. CDR3 sequence reads: CASSPGTGLNYEQYF. The CDR3 nucleotides read TGTGCCAGCAGCCCCGGTACGGGACTTAACTACGAGCAGTACTTC.

V is TRBV7-9 and J is TRBJ2-3; 7 nucleotides line up with TRBD2. Germline CDR1 reads SEHNR; CDR2 reads FQNEAQ (reference sequence). J was trimmed by 2 bases and V by 6 bases; bases with no gene match: 14. CDR3 size: 17 residues. CDR3 loop: CASRPRVGAGDTDTQYF. CDR3 DNA: TGTGCCAGCAGACCTCGCGTCGGCGCGGGAGACACAGATACGCAGTATTTT.

The V and J genes are TRBV18 and TRBJ2-7; a weak D match, TRBD2 (5 bases). The V gene's germline CDR1 is KGHSH and CDR2 LQKENI. This CDR3 comprises 15 residues. Trimming took 0 bases from V and 0 from J, leaving 9 bases between them. Here the CDR3 reads CASSPPNSDSYEQYF. The CDR3, as DNA: TGTGCCAGCTCACCACCGAATAGCGACTCCTACGAGCAGTACTTC.

The chain couples TRBV2 to TRBJ2-7, with D possibly TRBD1 on 6 matching bases. This CDR3 is 14 amino acids long. The V end lost 6 bases, the J end lost 2 bases, and 14 bases lay between the germline ends. Looked up from germline, CDR1 is SNHLY and CDR2 is FYNNEI. Written as DNA, the CDR3 is TGTGCCAGCAGGCACAGGGAATTAACCTACGAGCAGTACTTC. This sequence encodes CASRHRELTYEQYF.

This clone was found once. The rearrangement joins TRBV28 to TRBJ2-7; 11 nucleotides match TRBD1. Germline CDR1 and CDR2: MDHEN and SYDVKM. This CDR3 is built from 19 residues. The trim removed 3 bases at V and 3 bases at J, leaving 16 bases unmatched. The DNA of the CDR3 is TGTGCCAGCAGTTTTCTTACCTTTTTTGGGACAGGGGGTATCTACGAGCAGTACTTC. As protein: CASSFLTFFGTGGIYEQYF. Looking up the rest from reference TRBV28 and TRBJ2-7 gives the full variable domain: DVKVTQSSRYLVKRTGEKVFLECVQDMDHENMFWYRQDPGLGLRLIYFSYDVKMKEKGDIPEGYSVSREKKERFSLILESASTNQTSMYLCASSFLTFFGTGGIYEQYFGPGTRLTVT.

The V gene is TRBV4-2, the J gene TRBJ1-4; weak D call: TRBD1 (5 bases). Trimming removed 1 base from V and 0 bases from J, with 9 bases in between. Germline-derived CDR1 and CDR2 are LGHNA and YNFKEQ. This CDR3 contains 16 residues. The CDR3 DNA is TGTGCCAGCAGCCAAGCCTCGACAGCAACTAATGAAAAACTGTTTTTT. Its translation: CASSQASTATNEKLFF.

The genes are TRBV7-8 and TRBJ2-1, with D possibly matching TRBD2 (5 bases). CDR1 is SGHVS, CDR2 FQNEAQ, per germline. Trimming pared 5 bases from V and 2 bases from J, leaving 10 bases between. The CDR3 totals 14 residues. The CDR3 loop reads CASSTPGTYNEQFF. The CDR3 DNA sequence: TGTGCCAGCAGCACTCCCGGGACCTACAATGAGCAGTTCTTC.

The chain couples TRBV27 to TRBJ2-3; D is possibly TRBD2 (5 bases). Trimming shortened V by 3 bases and J by 3 bases, and 7 bases separated the two germline ends. Germline V gene lookup returns CDR1 MNHEY and CDR2 SMNVEV (reference sequence). CDR3 length: 13 residues. This CDR3 is CASSFTRTDTQYF. CDR3 coding DNA: TGTGCCAGCAGTTTTACTAGAACAGATACGCAGTATTTT.

This chain joins TRBV5-6 and TRBJ2-2; D is perhaps TRBD2 (5 bases). The CDR3 extends over 16 amino acids. Trimming took off 5 bases at V and 5 bases at J, with 19 bases between the two ends. Germline loops: CDR1 SGHDT, CDR2 YYEEEE. CDR3 residues: CASRLGPPSRTGELFF. The DNA of the CDR3 is TGTGCCAGCAGACTAGGCCCCCCTAGTAGGACCGGGGAGCTGTTTTTT.

For the CDR3, the DNA is TGTGCCAGCAGCAACCCGTTACAGGGGGCAAATGGCTACACCTTC. This sequence encodes CASSNPLQGANGYTF. This chain links TRBV6-5 with TRBJ1-2, with 9 bases that match TRBD1. CDR1 and CDR2 from the germline V gene are MNHEY and SVGAGI. The V segment lost 6 bases and the J segment 6 bases; nucleotides outside the gene matches: 11. The CDR3 has 15 amino acids.

The chain links TRBV6-4 to TRBJ2-1; D may be TRBD1 (6 bases). Germline V gives CDR1 MRHNA, CDR2 SNTAGT. The CDR3 sequence is 13 residues long. Between the trimmed V and J ends, which lost 4 bases and 10 bases, there was a span of 14 bases. The CDR3 nucleotides read TGTGCCAGCAGTGTTTCAGGGGCACAAGAGCAGTTCTTC. Amino acids: CASSVSGAQEQFF.

Details on this clone: The sample holds other DNA sequences that translate to the same CDR3. CDR3 nucleotide sequence: TGTGCCTGGAGTGTACAGAATAATTCACCCCTCCACTTT. This codes for CAWSVQNNSPLHF. This sequence joins TRBV30 and TRBJ1-6; D is uncertain. Germline V gene lookup returns CDR1 GTSNPN and CDR2 SVGIG (reference sequence). The V and J ends lost 0 bases and 5 bases respectively, with 5 bases between them. The CDR3 covers 13 residues. Drawing the rest from reference TRBV30 and TRBJ1-6, the complete variable domain is SQTIHQWPATLVQPVGSPLSLECTVEGTSNPNLYWYRQAAGRGLQLLFYSVGIGQISSEVPQNLSASRPQDRQFILSSKKLLLSDSGFYLCAWSVQNNSPLHFGNGTRLTVT.

The chain combines TRBV7-2 with TRBJ2-4, with 8 nucleotides matching TRBD2. The CDR3 totals 14 residues. The trim removed 3 bases at V and 14 bases at J, leaving 12 bases unmatched. CDR1 and CDR2 (germline): SGHTA, FQGNSA. The CDR3 loop is CASSFGAGGREEYF. CDR3 DNA sequence: TGTGCCAGCAGCTTTGGTGCGGGGGGCCGGGAGGAGTACTTC.

This clone was recorded only once. The gene calls are TRBV11-2 and TRBJ2-1; 8 nucleotides line up with TRBD2. There are 17 residues in the CDR3. The V gene end was trimmed by 1 base and the J gene end by 4 bases; junction bases not matched to a gene: 9. Germline V gene data show CDR1 as SGHAT and CDR2 as FQNNGV. This CDR3 reads CASSLGLGGRLYNEQFF. The DNA of the CDR3 is TGTGCCAGCAGCTTAGGCCTCGGCGGGAGGTTGTACAATGAGCAGTTCTTC.

The rearrangement links TRBV27 to TRBJ2-7, with D tentatively TRBD1 (6 bases). This CDR3 is built from 16 residues. V lost 2 bases, J lost 2 bases, and 16 bases lay in between. Germline V gives CDR1 MNHEY, CDR2 SMNVEV (reference sequence). DNA of the CDR3: TGTGCCAGCAGTTTAAAGGCTCAGGGGTCCCCCTACGAGCAGTACTTC. Amino acid sequence: CASSLKAQGSPYEQYF.

CDR3 protein: CASSIRAGLNTEAFF. In DNA, the CDR3 is TGTGCCAGTAGTATACGGGCGGGATTAAACACTGAAGCTTTCTTT. This rearrangement joins TRBV19 to TRBJ1-1; no firm D call. The germline V gene encodes CDR1 LNHDA and CDR2 SQIVND (reference sequence). The ends were cut back, 2 bases at V and 2 bases at J, with 12 bases in the middle. CDR3 length equals 15 residues.

The V call is TRBV27, the J call TRBJ2-2; TRBD2 is a possible D gene (6 bases). The CDR3 runs 14 residues. From germline, CDR1 is MNHEY and CDR2 SMNVEV (reference sequence). Deletions cut 5 bases from V and 1 base from J, with 8 bases between. In DNA, the CDR3 is TGTGCCAGCAGTCTAGCGTGGAACACCGGGGAGCTGTTTTTT. Its translation is CASSLAWNTGELFF.

Details on this clone: One junction end disagrees with the germline gene, perhaps due to a read error. The V gene is TRBV7-9, the J gene TRBJ1-1; D might be TRBD1 (6 bases). Per the germline V gene, CDR1 is SEHNR and CDR2 is FQNEAQ (reference sequence). The length of the CDR3 is 15 residues. The CDR3 DNA reads TGTGCCAGCAGCCGACGACAGGTGCCGAACACTAAAGCTTTCTTT. Its translation is CASSRRQVPNTKAFF.

The table lists this clone with many counts. This sample includes further DNA sequences coding for the same CDR3. The chain employs TRBV6-2 or TRBV6-3 and TRBJ2-1, with 7 bases matching TRBD2. The CDR3 loop spans 16 amino acids. Per germline, CDR1 MNHEY and CDR2 SVGEGT. The V gene end was trimmed by 4 bases and the J gene end by 1 base; junction bases not matched to a gene: 7. The CDR3 spells CASSLLAEGSYNEQFF. The CDR3 nucleotides are TGTGCCAGCAGTTTGCTAGCGGAGGGATCCTACAATGAGCAGTTCTTC.

The chain joins TRBV19 to TRBJ1-5; possibly TRBD1 for D (5 bases). The ends were cut back, 9 bases at V and 0 bases at J, with 18 bases in the middle. Germline values: CDR1 LNHDA, CDR2 SQIVND (reference sequence). The CDR3 loop spans 16 amino acids. This CDR3 is CASKDLPGNSNQPQHF. As DNA, the CDR3 is TGTGCCAGCAAAGACCTGCCAGGGAATAGCAATCAGCCCCAGCATTTT.